This T cell receptor beta chain was recorded in a study of identical twins. This CDR3 spans 14 amino acids. Germline CDR1 MNHEY, CDR2 SVGEGT. The trim removed 6 bases at V and 6 bases at J, leaving 5 bases unmatched. TCRdb passed the 5' RACE reads through MiXCR, listing each CDR3 protein once. The data hold fewer than 250,000 distinct CDR3 sequences, with roughly 9.4% observed a single time. The sequencing input was memory (CD45RO+) T cells sorted from blood. V and J are TRBV6-2 or TRBV6-3 and TRBJ2-3; 11 bases match TRBD2. The receptor comes from a woman between 18 and 29 years old in good health. The CDR3, as DNA: TGTGCCAGCAGGCGAGGGACTAGCGGTGATACGCAGTATTTT. Encoded protein: CASRRGTSGDTQYF.